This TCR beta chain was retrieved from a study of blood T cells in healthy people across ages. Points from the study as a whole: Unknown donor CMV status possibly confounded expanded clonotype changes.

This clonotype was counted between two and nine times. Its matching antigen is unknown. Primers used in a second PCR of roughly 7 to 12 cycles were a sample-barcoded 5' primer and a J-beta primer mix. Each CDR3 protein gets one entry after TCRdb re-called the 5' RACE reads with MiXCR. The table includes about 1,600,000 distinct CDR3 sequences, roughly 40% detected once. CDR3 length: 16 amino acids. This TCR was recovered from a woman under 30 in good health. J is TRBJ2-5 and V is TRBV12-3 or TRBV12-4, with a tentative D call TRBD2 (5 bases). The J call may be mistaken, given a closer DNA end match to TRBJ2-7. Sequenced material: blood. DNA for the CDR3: TGTGCCAGCAGTTTAGGATCGGGAAGATTCTCTCGCGAGCAGTACTTC. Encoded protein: CASSLGSGRFSREQYF.